Sequencing of this T cell receptor (beta chain) was carried out in a study of blood T cell repertoires in COVID-19. At the level of the study: In each case, the material was cDNA or gDNA derived from T cells, B-cell-depleted T cells, or PBMCs.

The V and J ends lost 5 bases and 9 bases respectively, with 17 bases between them. The CDR3 has 14 amino acids. Germline CDR1 LNHDA, CDR2 SQIVND (reference sequence). Original methodology: Estimation of nucleated cell counts relied on the amplification of reference gene primers. Measured with immunoSEQ multiplex PCR; TCRdb has only the in-frame clones, and not every one. Clone size and the V and J calls come from that table; the DNA yielded D and trimming. The data show some 45,000 clones, roughly nine tenths seen once. This clonotype was sampled from a human donor in a cohort sampled during active COVID-19. The chain recombines TRBV19 with TRBJ2-1, with D maybe TRBD1 (5 bases). The sequenced sample was peripheral blood. The CDR3 spells CASSPPYHRTEQFF. DNA of the CDR3: TGTGCCAGTAGTCCTCCCTACCACAGGACTGAGCAGTTCTTC.